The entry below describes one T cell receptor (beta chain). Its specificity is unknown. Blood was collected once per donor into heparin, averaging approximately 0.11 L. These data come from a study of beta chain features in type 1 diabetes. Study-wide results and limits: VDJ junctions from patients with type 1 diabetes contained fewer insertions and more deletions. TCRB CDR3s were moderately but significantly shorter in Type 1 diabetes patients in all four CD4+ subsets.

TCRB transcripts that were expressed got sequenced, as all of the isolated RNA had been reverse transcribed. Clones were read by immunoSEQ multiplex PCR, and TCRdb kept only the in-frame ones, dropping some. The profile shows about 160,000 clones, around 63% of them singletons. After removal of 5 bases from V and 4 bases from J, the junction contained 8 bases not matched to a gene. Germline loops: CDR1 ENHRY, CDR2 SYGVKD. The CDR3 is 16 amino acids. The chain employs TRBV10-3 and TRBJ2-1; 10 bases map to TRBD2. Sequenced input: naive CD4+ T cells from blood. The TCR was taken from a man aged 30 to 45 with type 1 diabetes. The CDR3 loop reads CAISPSGTSEYNEQFF. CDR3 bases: TGTGCCATCAGTCCCTCCGGGACTAGCGAGTACAATGAGCAGTTCTTC.